This T cell receptor (beta chain) was sequenced in a study of cytomegalovirus exposure and HLA in healthy donors. Regarding the study as a whole: Solely CMV serostatus was available to characterize immune exposure. From TCR beta sequences, most subjects' HLA-A and HLA-B alleles were reportedly predicted accurately.

In its sample, this clone was seen a few times. Its specificity is not known. The PCR made use of 60 Vbeta and 13 Jbeta primers. The assay was immunoSEQ multiplex PCR, and TCRdb's table has in-frame clones only and misses some. The sample consists of roughly 77,000 clones, around 9.1% of them appearing once. This TCR derives from a man aged 55 to 69 in good health and CMV-seropositive. The sample comprised PBMCs.

This CDR3 reads CASSYGGTGGTDTQYF. The CDR3 DNA reads TGTGCCAGCAGTTACGGCGGGACAGGGGGCACAGATACGCAGTATTTT. This sequence joins TRBV6-5 and TRBJ2-3; TRBD1 matches at 10 bases. J lost 1 base, V lost 2 bases, and 3 bases had no gene match. Germline CDR1 MNHEY, CDR2 SVGAGI. This CDR3 region has 16 residues.